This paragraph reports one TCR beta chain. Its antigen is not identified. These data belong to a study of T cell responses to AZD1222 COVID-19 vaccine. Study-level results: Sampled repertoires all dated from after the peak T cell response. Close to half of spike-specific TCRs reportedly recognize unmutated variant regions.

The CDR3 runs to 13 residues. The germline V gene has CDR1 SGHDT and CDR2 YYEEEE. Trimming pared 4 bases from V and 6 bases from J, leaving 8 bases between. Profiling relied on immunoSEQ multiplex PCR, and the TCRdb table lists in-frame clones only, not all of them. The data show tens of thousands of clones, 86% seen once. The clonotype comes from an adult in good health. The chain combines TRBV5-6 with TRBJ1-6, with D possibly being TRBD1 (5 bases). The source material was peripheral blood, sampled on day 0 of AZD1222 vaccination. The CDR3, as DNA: TGTGCCAGCAGCGGAGGGGTTAATTCACCCCTCCACTTT. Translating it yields CASSGGVNSPLHF.